These T cell receptor beta chains were read from a single sample in a study of blood T cell repertoires in COVID-19. Produced via immunoSEQ multiplex PCR; TCRdb's table is partial and in-frame only. The sample has about 270,000 clones; 85% to 90% are singletons. The sequenced material came from PBMCs or T cells enriched from blood (not recorded which). The receptors stem from a young woman with acute COVID-19. Both conserved end residues are trimmed from each CDR3.

j_gene,v_gene,CDR3aa
TRBJ2-3,TRBV4-2,ASSQDVKGADTQY
TRBJ1-2,TRBV29-1,SAATGGYGYT
TRBJ2-2,TRBV9,ASSVATLGQDNTGELF
TRBJ1-1,TRBV30,AWSAGQGFTEAF
TRBJ1-6,TRBV11-3,ASSPGQGMGINSPLH
TRBJ2-1,TRBV7-9,ASSLAGESYNEQF
TRBJ2-3,TRBV2,ANSQGISTDTQY
TRBJ2-1,TRBV11-2,ASRRISGSPYNEQF
TRBJ1-5,TRBV28,ASSFVGGPSNQPQH
TRBJ2-7,TRBV5-4,ASSRTGLAGGPPEQY
TRBJ2-5,TRBV11-2,ASSLDRGGAETQY
TRBJ1-4,TRBV7-8,ASSIDRAREKLF
TRBJ2-7,TRBV6-5,ASSPGPSSYEQY
TRBJ1-2,TRBV7-9,ASSGGQSNYGYT
TRBJ2-3,TRBV7-8,ASSLGQALLDTQY
TRBJ1-2,TRBV2,ASSDPAAGYT
TRBJ2-2,TRBV28,ASALVEGGTGELF
TRBJ2-7,TRBV18,ASSPPHNSYEQY